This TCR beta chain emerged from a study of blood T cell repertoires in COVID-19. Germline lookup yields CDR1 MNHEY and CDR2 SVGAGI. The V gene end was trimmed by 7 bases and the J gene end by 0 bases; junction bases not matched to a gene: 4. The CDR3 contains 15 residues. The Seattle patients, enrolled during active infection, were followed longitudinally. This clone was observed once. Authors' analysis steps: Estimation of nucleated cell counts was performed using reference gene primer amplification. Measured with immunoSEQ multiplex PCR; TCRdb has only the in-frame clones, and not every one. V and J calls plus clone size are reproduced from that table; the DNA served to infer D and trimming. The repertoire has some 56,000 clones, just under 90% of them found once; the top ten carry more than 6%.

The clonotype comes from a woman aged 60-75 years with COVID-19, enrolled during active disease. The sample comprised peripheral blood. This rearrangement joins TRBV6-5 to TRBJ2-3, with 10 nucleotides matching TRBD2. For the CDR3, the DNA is TGTGCCAGCACCCTAGCGGGAGCAAGCACAGATACGCAGTATTTT. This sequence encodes CASTLAGASTDTQYF.